The rows below give T cell receptor beta chains drawn from one sample of a study of T cells in Graves' hyperthyroidism and ophthalmopathy. TCRdb re-called the multiplex PCR reads through MiXCR, storing one row per CDR3 protein. The data show about 640,000 distinct CDR3 sequences, less than 25% seen once. Sequenced material: blood. The receptors were sampled from a man aged 30 to 45 with Graves' ophthalmopathy. Each CDR3 is given with its conserved first and last residue. D genes are given only for firm matches. Some rows mark clone size as missing; the rest say once, few, many or name a class of expanded clone.

clone size: -
V gene: TRBV27
J gene: TRBJ2-3
D gene: -
CDR3 DNA: TGTGCCAGCAGTTTCCTTCCCCCCCCAGATACGCAGTATTTT
CDR3 protein: CASSFLPPPDTQYF

clone size: many
V gene: TRBV28
J gene: TRBJ2-7
D gene: TRBD2
CDR3 DNA: TGTGCCAGCAGTTTAATTCGTCCGGCTAGCGGGAGGTATTACGAGCAGTACTTC
CDR3 protein: CASSLIRPASGRYYEQYF

clone size: many
V gene: TRBV5-1
J gene: TRBJ2-4
D gene: TRBD2
CDR3 DNA: TGCGCCAGCAGCTTGGCCGCGGGAGGGCTGGACATTCAGTACTTC
CDR3 protein: CASSLAAGGLDIQYF

clone size: -
V gene: TRBV10-2
J gene: TRBJ2-2
D gene: -
CDR3 DNA: TGCGCCAGCAAGGGTCAGGTCGACACCGGGGAGCTGTTTTTT
CDR3 protein: CASKGQVDTGELFF

clone size: many
V gene: TRBV11-2
J gene: TRBJ2-2
D gene: -
CDR3 DNA: TGTGCCAGCAGCTTAACACCAGGGGTACTGGAGCTGTTTTTT
CDR3 protein: CASSLTPGVLELFF

clone size: -
V gene: TRBV6-1
J gene: TRBJ1-2
D gene: -
CDR3 DNA: TGTGCCAGCATAATAAATGAGGGGATCGGAGGCTACACCTTC
CDR3 protein: CASIINEGIGGYTF

clone size: few
V gene: TRBV24-1
J gene: TRBJ2-6
D gene: -
CDR3 DNA: TGTGCCACCAGTCCTGTCTCTGGGGCCAACGTCCTGACTTTC
CDR3 protein: CATSPVSGANVLTF

clone size: -
V gene: TRBV27
J gene: TRBJ2-7
D gene: TRBD2
CDR3 DNA: TGTGCCAGCAGTCACCGCCTAGCGGGAGGGCCCTACGAGCAGTACTTC
CDR3 protein: CASSHRLAGGPYEQYF

clone size: -
V gene: TRBV6-4
J gene: TRBJ2-5
D gene: TRBD2
CDR3 DNA: TGTGCCAGCAGTGATACTATTATAGCGGGAGAGAAGGAGACCCAGTACTTC
CDR3 protein: CASSDTIIAGEKETQYF

clone size: few
V gene: TRBV19
J gene: TRBJ1-1
D gene: -
CDR3 DNA: TGTGCCAGTAGTGCCGGGACGGTCACTGAAGCTTTCTTT
CDR3 protein: CASSAGTVTEAFF

clone size: -
V gene: TRBV27
J gene: TRBJ2-1
D gene: TRBD2
CDR3 DNA: TGTGCCAGCAGTTCTGCGACTAGTAGCGGGAAGCAGTTCTTC
CDR3 protein: CASSSATSSGKQFF

clone size: few
V gene: TRBV14
J gene: TRBJ2-1
D gene: TRBD2
CDR3 DNA: TGTGCCAGCAGCGCCTCCTCCCTAGCGGGGAGATATAAGCAGTTCTTC
CDR3 protein: CASSASSLAGRYKQFF

clone size: -
V gene: TRBV7-2
J gene: TRBJ2-2
D gene: -
CDR3 DNA: TGTGCCAGCAGCTCATTAGGGCCCGGGGAGCTGTTTTTT
CDR3 protein: CASSSLGPGELFF

clone size: -
V gene: TRBV3-1
J gene: TRBJ2-1
D gene: -
CDR3 DNA: TGTGCCAGCAGTCCCTCTAGCGACTCCTATAATAAGCAGTTCTTC
CDR3 protein: CASSPSSDSYNKQFF